The 25 T cell receptor beta chains below were found in one sample sequenced in a study of blood T cell repertoires in COVID-19. Sequencing was performed with immunoSEQ multiplex PCR; in TCRdb, only in-frame clones are kept and a portion is missing. The sample carries about 190,000 clones, 75% to 90% recorded once. The specimen sequenced was peripheral blood. Receptors originate from a man aged 25 to 40 with acute or convalescent COVID-19.

The V and J genes are TRBV6-5 and TRBJ2-2; 7 bases align to TRBD1. From germline, CDR1 is MNHEY and CDR2 SVGAGI. This CDR3 has 14 residues. V trimming: 7 bases; J trimming: 1 base; junction bases outside the gene matches: 3. The DNA for the CDR3 is TGTGCCAGCAAACGGACAGGGAACACCGGGGAGCTGTTTTTT. As protein: CASKRTGNTGELFF.

V gene TRBV19 combines with J gene TRBJ1-1; D perhaps matches TRBD1 (5 bases). Germline V lookup: CDR1 LNHDA, CDR2 SQIVND (reference sequence). The CDR3 has 16 amino acids. With 1 base removed from V and 4 bases from J, the gap between germline ends came to 16 bases. The CDR3 coding sequence is TGTGCCAGTAGTATAGGGCAGGGTGTCGCTCTCACTGAAGCTTTCTTT. Protein: CASSIGQGVALTEAFF.

This chain links TRBV5-1 with TRBJ1-2; D remains unclear. The V gene lost 4 bases and the J gene lost 4 bases, with 11 bases spanning the gap. Germline V CDR1 and CDR2: SGHRS, YFSETQ. The CDR3 covers 13 residues. The CDR3 sequence: CASSEGLGYGYTF. In nucleotides, the CDR3 is TGCGCCAGCAGCGAGGGCCTAGGCTATGGCTACACCTTC.

The chain is built from TRBV5-1 and TRBJ1-1, with 8 bases identical to TRBD1. V shed 4 bases, J shed 1 base, and the junction held 9 bases outside the gene matches. Germline CDR1 and CDR2: SGHRS and YFSETQ. The CDR3 has 16 residues. The chain's CDR3 is CASSAPYRGRNTEAFF. The CDR3 DNA is TGCGCCAGCAGCGCACCGTACAGGGGGAGGAACACTGAAGCTTTCTTT.

V gene TRBV28 combines with J gene TRBJ2-5; D is perhaps TRBD1 (6 bases). V was pared by 3 bases and J by 5 bases, with 13 bases between. From germline, CDR1 is MDHEN and CDR2 SYDVKM. CDR3 size: 14 residues. The CDR3 DNA sequence: TGTGCCAGCAGTTTTCGGGCAGGGGTTGAGACCCAGTACTTC. It specifies CASSFRAGVETQYF.

The gene calls are TRBV7-3 and TRBJ2-5, with TRBD2 identical over 11 bases. This CDR3 region has 15 residues. The V gene's germline CDR1 is SGHTA and CDR2 FQGTGA. V was clipped by 7 bases and J by 0 bases; unmatched bases: 4. The CDR3 loop reads CASNLTSGDQETQYF. CDR3 bases: TGTGCCAGCAACCTGACTAGCGGGGACCAAGAGACCCAGTACTTC.

The chain combines TRBV4-1 with TRBJ1-5; D is perhaps TRBD1 (6 bases). The CDR3 loop spans 16 amino acids. CDR1 MGHRA and CDR2 YSYEKL come from the germline V gene. Deletions cut 2 bases from V and 3 bases from J, with 14 bases between. CDR3 bases: TGCGCCAGCAGCCAACCCACCAGGGGCGTCAATCAGCCCCAGCATTTT. Amino acid sequence: CASSQPTRGVNQPQHF.

The V and J genes are TRBV5-1 and TRBJ1-1, with D unresolved. The CDR3 contains 15 residues. The germline V and J ends were trimmed by 4 bases and 2 bases, with 15 bases remaining between them. The V gene's germline CDR1 is SGHRS and CDR2 YFSETQ. CDR3 in amino acids: CASSPRAGTNTEAFF. The CDR3 nucleotides read TGCGCCAGCAGCCCCCGGGCGGGAACAAACACTGAAGCTTTCTTT.

J is TRBJ2-2 and V is TRBV29-1; 9 positions agree with TRBD2. Trimming cost V 4 bases and J 1 base; bases outside gene matches: 7. The germline gives CDR1 SQVTM, CDR2 ANQGSEA. The CDR3 length is 16 residues. This CDR3 reads CSVVAGGPRNTGELFF. For the CDR3, the DNA is TGCAGCGTTGTGGCGGGAGGGCCGAGGAACACCGGGGAGCTGTTTTTT.

The V call is TRBV27, the J call TRBJ1-1; TRBD1 agrees at 8 bases. Per germline, CDR1 MNHEY and CDR2 SMNVEV (reference sequence). With V trimmed by 5 bases and J by 7 bases, 3 bases remained unmatched. The CDR3 length is 12 residues. CDR3 coding DNA: TGTGCCAGCAGTATACAGGGGGGTGAAGCTTTCTTT. Translating it yields CASSIQGGEAFF.

The chain couples TRBV28 to TRBJ1-5; D is uncertain. From germline, CDR1 is MDHEN and CDR2 SYDVKM. The CDR3 consists of 17 residues. V gave up 0 bases and J gave up 2 bases, with 14 bases separating them. The CDR3: CASSLWAGRGGNQPQHF. CDR3 DNA: TGTGCCAGCAGTTTATGGGCGGGGAGAGGTGGCAATCAGCCCCAGCATTTT.

The rearrangement uses TRBV19 and TRBJ1-3; TRBD1 might be the D (6 bases). Germline V gives CDR1 LNHDA, CDR2 SQIVND (reference sequence). The CDR3 totals 18 residues. V gave up 4 bases and J gave up 4 bases, with 23 bases separating them. The CDR3 region has the DNA TGTGCCAGTAGTACCCCCCGGGACACGAACGAAAGAGGAAACACCATATATTTT. Translated: CASSTPRDTNERGNTIYF.

The chain recombines TRBV18 with TRBJ1-3; D gene unclear. V lost 2 bases to trimming and J lost 0 bases, with 11 bases between them. Germline V gene lookup returns CDR1 KGHSH and CDR2 LQKENI. CDR3 size: 16 residues. CDR3 region: CASSPRVGDSGNTIYF. CDR3 nucleotide sequence: TGTGCCAGCTCACCAAGAGTGGGAGACTCTGGAAACACCATATATTTT. The entire variable domain, with the rest obtained from reference TRBV18 and TRBJ1-3, is as follows: NAGVMQNPRHLVRRRGQEARLRCSPMKGHSHVYWYRQLPEEGLKFMVYLQKENIIDESGMPKERFSAEFPKEGPSILRIQQVVRGDSAAYFCASSPRVGDSGNTIYFGEGSWLTVV.

This chain links TRBV28 with TRBJ2-3, with 8 nucleotides matching TRBD1. The length of the CDR3 is 17 residues. Per the germline V gene, CDR1 is MDHEN and CDR2 is SYDVKM. V shed 5 bases, J shed 0 bases, and the junction held 10 bases outside the gene matches. Written as DNA, the CDR3 is TGTGCCAGCAGTGAAACCGGGACAGGAGCTAGCACAGATACGCAGTATTTT. Its translation is CASSETGTGASTDTQYF.

This chain uses TRBV19 with TRBJ2-1, with D perhaps matching TRBD2 (6 bases). Germline V lookup: CDR1 LNHDA, CDR2 SQIVND (reference sequence). The CDR3 has 14 residues. Trimming stripped 6 bases from V and 0 bases from J, with 9 bases between. The CDR3 nucleotides are TGTGCCAGTAGGGGGACTGGCTCCTACAATGAGCAGTTCTTC. Residues: CASRGTGSYNEQFF.

This chain uses TRBV27 with TRBJ2-7; 8 bases line up with TRBD1. The junction had 7 bases not matched to a gene; V was cut back by 7 bases and J by 2 bases. Germline V CDR1 and CDR2: MNHEY, SMNVEV (reference sequence). This CDR3 is 14 amino acids long. This CDR3 reads CASTIGQGAYEQYF. Written as DNA, the CDR3 is TGTGCCAGCACCATAGGACAGGGCGCCTACGAGCAGTACTTC.

The chain has TRBV6-1 and TRBJ2-2; the match to TRBD2 covers 7 bases. In germline, CDR1 is MNHNS, CDR2 SASEGT. V shed 3 bases and J 6 bases; nucleotides not matched to a gene: 10. The CDR3 runs 16 residues. Here the CDR3 DNA reads TGTGCCAGCAGTGAGGGGTTGTCCGCGGGGGCCGGGGAGCTGTTTTTT. Protein: CASSEGLSAGAGELFF.

The chain couples TRBV4-1 to TRBJ2-7, with TRBD2 as a possible D gene (5 bases). The CDR3 spans 15 residues. Deletions cut 3 bases from V and 2 bases from J, with 14 bases between. The germline V gene has CDR1 MGHRA and CDR2 YSYEKL. For the CDR3, the DNA is TGCGCCAGCAGCCAGGAGGACGGACCCCCCTACGAGCAGTACTTC. This encodes CASSQEDGPPYEQYF.

The chain links TRBV7-9 to TRBJ1-4; 7 bases are a match to TRBD1. CDR3 length: 15 residues. Germline CDR1 and CDR2: SEHNR and FQNEAQ (reference sequence). V shed 5 bases, J shed 8 bases, and the junction held 11 bases outside the gene matches. The CDR3 reads CASSLYRGGEEKLFF. CDR3 sequence (DNA): TGTGCCAGCAGCCTTTACAGGGGTGGAGAGGAAAAACTGTTTTTT.

The CDR3 reads CASRRDSPTQYF. CDR3 DNA sequence: TGTGCCAGCAGAAGGGACAGCCCGACCCAGTACTTC. The chain is built from TRBV12-3 or TRBV12-4 and TRBJ2-5; 7 nucleotides match TRBD1. V lost 6 bases, J lost 7 bases, and 5 bases stayed unmatched. The CDR3 extends over 12 amino acids.

The chain couples TRBV9 to TRBJ2-3; TRBD1 agrees at 7 bases. Germline V lookup: CDR1 SGDLS, CDR2 YYNGEE. J lost 2 bases, V lost 2 bases, and 8 bases had no gene match. CDR3 length: 16 amino acids. CDR3 protein: CASSVTTGRYTDTQYF. The CDR3 region has the DNA TGTGCCAGCAGCGTTACGACAGGGAGATACACAGATACGCAGTATTTT.

The chain couples TRBV28 to TRBJ2-7; the match to TRBD1 covers 7 bases. Trimming removed 6 bases from V and 1 base from J; junction bases left unmatched: 6. The CDR3 contains 14 residues. Looked up from germline, CDR1 is MDHEN and CDR2 is SYDVKM. As DNA, the CDR3 is TGTGCCAGCAGACCGGGACAGACATCCTACGAGCAGTACTTC. Translated: CASRPGQTSYEQYF.

The rearrangement uses TRBV5-8 and TRBJ2-2; perhaps TRBD2 as D (6 bases). V was trimmed by 0 bases and J by 1 base, leaving 10 bases between them. The germline V gene has CDR1 SGHTS and CDR2 YDEGEE. This CDR3 has 16 amino acids. The chain's CDR3 is CASSLGRARNTGELFF. The DNA for the CDR3 is TGTGCCAGCAGCTTGGGGAGGGCCCGGAACACCGGGGAGCTGTTTTTT.

This clone appeared a single time. This sequence joins TRBV6-5 and TRBJ2-5; no reliable D call. The V gene's germline CDR1 is MNHEY and CDR2 SVGAGI. Between the trimmed V and J ends, which lost 1 base and 2 bases, there was a span of 11 bases. The CDR3 is made up of 15 amino acids. CDR3: CASSYWMTGQETQYF. The CDR3 DNA is TGTGCCAGCAGTTACTGGATGACGGGTCAAGAGACCCAGTACTTC.

The chain has TRBV6-5 and TRBJ2-5, with TRBD1 identical over 9 bases. CDR3 length: 13 residues. Germline V gene data show CDR1 as MNHEY and CDR2 as SVGAGI. Trimming cost V 7 bases and J 3 bases; bases outside gene matches: 3. CDR3 loop: CASKDRGKETQYF. In DNA form, the CDR3 reads TGTGCCAGCAAGGACAGGGGTAAAGAGACCCAGTACTTC.